This T cell receptor (beta chain) originates from a study of memory CD4+ T cells and cytomegalovirus serostatus. Study background: Of the healthy Belgian adults, 9 or 10 were CMV seropositive and 24 seronegative.

The sort gate was single viable CD3+CD4+CD8-CD45RO+ cells for memory CD4+ T cells. Serostatus was set by detecting CMV pp150, pp28, p38, p52 IgG. Study-level points and caveats: CD4+ memory repertoires contained 67 of 164 reported CMV TCRbeta sequences.

This CDR3 comprises 14 residues. Between the trimmed V and J ends, which lost 2 bases and 0 bases, there was a span of 8 bases. CDR1 and CDR2 from the germline V gene are SGHKS and YYEKEE (reference sequence). A remark on this clone: Its cognate antigen is unknown.

Per the original data handling: Out-of-frame sequences were removed, leaving some 2 million distinct TCRbeta sequences. Sequencing was performed with immunoSEQ multiplex PCR; in TCRdb, only in-frame clones are kept and a portion is missing. V, J and clone size are those of that table, while D and trimming were read from the DNA. This table holds 35,000 to 45,000 clones, about 85% found once. The sample taken for sequencing was memory CD4+ T cells from blood. This TCR derives from an adult in good health and CMV-seronegative. This chain connects TRBV5-5 to TRBJ1-1; D is unresolved. Written as DNA, the CDR3 is TGTGCCAGCAGCTTTACAGACATGAACACTGAAGCTTTCTTT. This encodes CASSFTDMNTEAFF.